Reported below is one T cell receptor beta chain. Its antigen is not identified. The record originates from a study of blood T cells in healthy people across ages. Whole-study findings and limits: Reliance upon unsorted PBMCs precluded definitive naive versus antigen-experienced comparison. Because donor CMV status was unknown, expanded clonotype changes were possibly confounded. Estimates of total diversity, which came from one million sequenced T cells, were considered to be underestimates.

Germline CDR1 is DFQATT and CDR2 is SNEGSKA (reference sequence). V lost 3 bases to trimming and J lost 6 bases; unmatched junction nucleotides: 8. This CDR3 comprises 14 residues. Total RNA extracted from each sample amounted to at least 6 micrograms. A second PCR, run for about 7 to 12 cycles, used a sample-barcoded 5' primer plus a J-beta primer mix. TCRdb reprocessed the 5' RACE reads with MiXCR, giving one entry per CDR3 protein. The table shows fewer than 700,000 distinct CDR3 sequences, with over 40% occurring only once. The source is a man older than 75 in good health. V usage is TRBV20-1 and J usage is TRBJ2-3, with 8 bases fitting TRBD2. Material for sequencing was blood. In nucleotides, the CDR3 is TGCAGTGCTAGCGGGAGGGCCGAGGGCGATACGCAGTATTTT. It codes for CSASGRAEGDTQYF.